This TCR beta chain is drawn from a study of post-analysis software for immune sequencing data (dated by TCRdb to between 2015 and 2016). The study in broad terms: Recorded disease courses included relapsing-remitting, secondary progressive and progressive-relapsing multiple sclerosis, with some patients lacking subtype annotation. Patient repertoires were compared against roughly 11 previously published healthy control repertoires from donors aged about 6 to 27 years. A subset of samples was prepared in parallel using single-end sample barcoding, then pooled and co-amplified after Illumina adapter ligation. Overall results and qualifications from the work: The multiple sclerosis patient group was slightly younger than the control group. Multiple sclerosis patients had significantly lower normalized Chao1 diversity than controls, a result that suggests substantial peripheral T-cell clonal expansion. Significantly higher frequencies in patients than in controls were found for five TRBV segments, including TRBV5-6, TRBV5-1 and TRBV20-1. Direct clustering with F measure showed strong co-clustering of samples prepared in the same batch, prompting a batch-effect correction.

In regard to this clonotype: Its antigen specificity is not known. The sample holds no much larger clone one base away, and base qualities are not on file.

TCR beta repertoires were profiled from peripheral blood of roughly twelve young patients with multiple sclerosis to demonstrate the VDJtools post-analysis software. The multiple sclerosis patients were children and adolescents between roughly 6 and 15 years of age. The receptor library was made with PCR. TCRdb lists the instrument as Illumina HiSeq 2500. Unique molecular identifiers were incorporated into TCR beta cDNA libraries to reduce PCR and sequencing biases. Some 500,000 cDNA molecules were obtained for every 1 to 10 million input T cells, so each molecule roughly corresponded to one T cell. Patient libraries were prepared and sequenced with the same protocol used for the earlier healthy control dataset. Within a given batch, samples were prepared together, multiplexed and sequenced on the same HiSeq lane. The paper's processing steps were these. MIGEC was used to process the raw barcoded reads, and molecular identifier groups with only a single read were discarded before consensus assembly and CDR3 extraction. VDJtools was used for post-analysis of the clonotype tables, and diversity was normalized by down-sampling every dataset to the size of the smallest sample. In repertoire overlap clustering, CDR3 amino acid sequences, but not nucleotide sequences, were matched to correct batch-related cross-sample contamination. Clones were called with MiXCR by TCRdb after fastp trimmed the public reads at Q25, and only in-frame beta chains were retained. Identical CDR3 protein sequences are pooled into one entry, listed with their most common genes and DNA. V and J calls and clone size were set by TCRdb, not the authors. The sample table shows some 890,000 distinct CDR3 sequences, and roughly 58% are seen once. The ten largest clones represent about 4.8% of the sample.

The CDR3 covers 16 residues, taking in both the cysteine and the phenylalanine. CDR3 DNA only is kept here, 48 bases in frame from base 1. Deletion took 4 bases off V and 4 bases off J, with a span of 20 bases between the germline ends. For CDR1 and CDR2, the germline V gene (reference sequence) lists MNHEY and SMNVEV. Sequenced sample: blood. The source of this sequence is a girl aged 10 to 17 with multiple sclerosis. Here the chain combines TRBV27 and TRBJ2-7; 5 matching bases give a weak D call of TRBD2. The sequenced DNA: TGTGCCAGCAGTTCGCTCCTCGGGGAAACCAAATACGAGCAGTACTTC. This codes for CASSSLLGETKYEQYF.